This passage covers 27 T cell receptor beta chains from one sample sequenced in a study of T cell responses to AZD1222 COVID-19 vaccine. Sequencing used immunoSEQ multiplex PCR; TCRdb keeps in-frame clones, though not all of them. The sample contains some 64,000 clones, roughly 84% of which appear only once. This specimen consisted of peripheral blood, obtained on day 0 of AZD1222 vaccination. These TCRs come from an adult in good health.

The rearrangement links TRBV5-1 to TRBJ1-1; 7 positions match TRBD1. The CDR3 runs to 16 residues. The V gene end was trimmed by 4 bases and the J gene end by 1 base; junction bases not matched to a gene: 10. The germline gives CDR1 SGHRS, CDR2 YFSETQ. The CDR3 nucleotides read TGCGCCAGCAGCCGCGGACAGGCCTTATCGAACACTGAAGCTTTCTTT. It encodes CASSRGQALSNTEAFF.

This chain uses TRBV7-2 with TRBJ1-1, with D uncertain. The V end lost 2 bases, the J end lost 5 bases, and 9 bases lay between the germline ends. The CDR3 covers 13 residues. Per the germline V gene, CDR1 is SGHTA and CDR2 is FQGNSA. Written as DNA, the CDR3 is TGTGCCAGCAGCTTAAACGTACATACTGAAGCTTTCTTT. This gives the protein CASSLNVHTEAFF.

This sequence joins TRBV23-1 and TRBJ2-1; the match to TRBD1 covers 8 bases. TRBV23-1 is flagged as an ORF with uncertain function. This CDR3 comprises 16 residues. Trimming cost V 2 bases and J 3 bases; bases outside gene matches: 6. The CDR3 region has the DNA TGCGCCAGCAGTCAAAACAGGGGGTCACACTACAATGAGCAGTTCTTC. Protein product: CASSQNRGSHYNEQFF.

This clone has only one observation. V usage is TRBV25-1 and J usage is TRBJ2-7, with D perhaps matching TRBD1 (6 bases). This CDR3 has 14 amino acids. CDR1 and CDR2 (germline): MGHDK, SYGVNS. Trimming took 4 bases from V and 0 from J, leaving 10 bases between them. The CDR3 here is CASSGTGSSYEQYF. CDR3 nucleotide sequence: TGTGCCAGCAGTGGTACAGGGAGCTCCTACGAGCAGTACTTC.

The V gene is TRBV4-2, the J gene TRBJ2-1, with 11 bases identical to TRBD2. The CDR3 has 21 residues. V gave up 2 bases and J gave up 8 bases; unmatched junction bases: 23. The germline CDR1 and CDR2 sequences are LGHNA and YNFKEQ. CDR3 amino acids: CASSQPGWASGGPHRGDEQFF. In nucleotides, the CDR3 is TGTGCCAGCAGCCAACCTGGTTGGGCTAGCGGGGGGCCCCACCGAGGCGATGAGCAGTTCTTC.

The chain uses TRBV11-3 and TRBJ2-7; TRBD2 is a possible D gene (6 bases). The CDR3 runs to 15 residues. Germline CDR1 reads SGHNT; CDR2 reads YENEEA. V lost 1 base and J lost 7, with 17 bases in between. The CDR3 reads CASSLATGPAGEQYF. In DNA, the CDR3 is TGTGCCAGCAGCTTAGCAACCGGCCCGGCGGGGGAGCAGTACTTC.

The chain combines TRBV19 with TRBJ2-2; possibly TRBD1 for D (6 bases). The germline gives CDR1 LNHDA, CDR2 SQIVND (reference sequence). Trimming pared 3 bases from V and 7 bases from J, leaving 12 bases between. CDR3 length: 14 residues. The CDR3 DNA reads as TGTGCCAGTAGTATGGCCGACAGGAGCGGGGAGCTGTTTTTT. This translates into CASSMADRSGELFF.

V usage is TRBV28 and J usage is TRBJ2-2, with 9 bases that match TRBD1. J was trimmed by 2 bases and V by 10 bases; bases with no gene match: 8. This CDR3 contains 15 residues. The V gene's germline CDR1 is MDHEN and CDR2 SYDVKM. In DNA form, the CDR3 reads TGTGCCATCCACAGGGGGCAAATAAACACCGGGGAGCTGTTTTTT. Translated: CAIHRGQINTGELFF.

The V call is TRBV7-9, the J call TRBJ1-6; D is unresolved. The CDR3 totals 15 residues. Germline V lookup: CDR1 SEHNR, CDR2 FQNEAQ (reference sequence). Trimming stripped 4 bases from V and 8 bases from J, with 15 bases between. The CDR3 sequence: CASSWGSLSDSPLHF. CDR3 sequence (DNA): TGTGCCAGCAGCTGGGGTTCCCTTTCGGATTCACCCCTCCACTTT.

The rearrangement links TRBV6-5 to TRBJ2-5, with D maybe TRBD2 (6 bases). This CDR3 comprises 14 residues. Germline CDR1 and CDR2: MNHEY and SVGAGI. V was clipped by 7 bases and J by 2 bases, with 14 bases between them. CDR3 protein: CASTPSAGQETQYF. CDR3 nucleotide sequence: TGTGCCAGCACTCCTAGCGCGGGGCAAGAGACCCAGTACTTC.

This sequence joins TRBV11-2 and TRBJ1-1, with TRBD1 matching over 8 bases. CDR3 length equals 14 residues. The trim removed 1 base at V and 10 bases at J, leaving 8 bases unmatched. Germline V gene data show CDR1 as SGHAT and CDR2 as FQNNGV. CDR3 coding DNA: TGTGCCAGCAGCTTAGCTGGACAGGGCCGTGGAGCTTTCTTT. Residues: CASSLAGQGRGAFF.

The rearrangement links TRBV6-5 to TRBJ1-6; no clear D gene. Germline V gene lookup returns CDR1 MNHEY and CDR2 SVGAGI. CDR3 length: 16 residues. Deletions cut 2 bases from V and 7 bases from J, with 15 bases between. CDR3 DNA sequence: TGTGCCAGCAGTTACAAAGGTCGGCGGCGAAATTCACCCCTCCACTTT. It encodes CASSYKGRRRNSPLHF.

V usage is TRBV9 and J usage is TRBJ2-3; no definite D call. Germline V gene sequence: CDR1 SGDLS, CDR2 YYNGEE. The CDR3 sequence is 15 residues long. V shed 1 base and J shed 2 bases, with 11 bases lying between them. CDR3 in amino acids: CASSVSWLFTDTQYF. The CDR3, as DNA: TGTGCCAGCAGCGTATCGTGGCTTTTCACAGATACGCAGTATTTT.

The CDR3 protein is CASSLSASGGMNEQFF. The DNA for the CDR3 is TGCGCCAGCAGCCTGTCGGCTAGCGGGGGGATGAATGAGCAGTTCTTC. This chain uses TRBV4-3 with TRBJ2-1; 11 bases agree with TRBD2. From germline, CDR1 is LGHNA and CDR2 YSLEER. There are 16 residues in the CDR3. J gave up 7 bases and V 4 bases, and 9 bases lay outside the gene matches.

The V gene is TRBV29-1, the J gene TRBJ1-1; weak D call: TRBD1 (5 bases). The germline V gene encodes CDR1 SQVTM and CDR2 ANQGSEA. Trimming shortened V by 7 bases and J by 10 bases, and 22 bases separated the two germline ends. The length of the CDR3 is 13 residues. CDR3 sequence reads: CSACASLGVAAFF. As DNA, the CDR3 is TGCAGCGCCTGCGCTTCCCTGGGGGTCGCAGCTTTCTTT.

This clone occurred a few times. The rearrangement links TRBV6-6 to TRBJ2-7; 7 bases line up with TRBD1. Germline V lookup: CDR1 MNHNY, CDR2 SVGAGI (reference sequence). The CDR3 length is 13 residues. Losses at the gene ends were 4 bases for V and 4 bases for J; bases not matched to a gene: 4. CDR3 region: CASSSLQGYEQYF. CDR3 DNA: TGTGCCAGCAGTTCCCTACAGGGGTACGAGCAGTACTTC.

V usage is TRBV5-6 and J usage is TRBJ2-7, with D possibly TRBD1 on 5 matching bases. Germline V gives CDR1 SGHDT, CDR2 YYEEEE. V was shortened by 0 bases and J by 2 bases, with 9 bases between the two germline ends. This CDR3 has 14 amino acids. CDR3 in amino acids: CASSLVRTTYEQYF. The CDR3 bases are TGTGCCAGCAGCTTGGTCAGGACAACCTACGAGCAGTACTTC.

The chain has TRBV3-1 (or the pseudogene TRBV3-2) and TRBJ2-5; D gene uncertain. CDR1 LGHDT and CDR2 YNNKEL come from the germline V gene (reference sequence). The CDR3 runs to 14 residues. V lost 4 bases and J lost 1, with 10 bases in between. The CDR3 DNA follows: TGTGCCAGCAGCCCCGACCGAATCCAAGAGACCCAGTACTTC. Its protein product is CASSPDRIQETQYF.

The rearrangement uses TRBV7-8 and TRBJ1-2; 7 bases fit TRBD1. The ends lost 6 bases at V and 6 bases at J; junction bases unmatched: 10. The CDR3 length is 14 residues. CDR1 SGHVS and CDR2 FQNEAQ come from the germline V gene. The CDR3, as DNA: TGTGCCAGCAGTAGATATCAGGGGGAAGATGGCTACACCTTC. Its protein is CASSRYQGEDGYTF.

The chain carries TRBV19 and TRBJ2-1, with TRBD2 as a possible D gene (6 bases). V lost 6 bases and J 6 bases, leaving 9 bases between the germline ends. CDR3 length equals 12 residues. CDR1 is LNHDA, CDR2 SQIVND, per germline (reference sequence). CDR3 sequence: CASRSGLNEQFF. The CDR3 DNA follows: TGTGCCAGTAGATCGGGACTCAATGAGCAGTTCTTC.

This clone was found many times. Other DNA sequences in the sample encode the same CDR3. The V gene is TRBV27, the J gene TRBJ2-1; TRBD2 agrees at 8 bases. The germline CDR1 and CDR2 sequences are MNHEY and SMNVEV (reference sequence). Trimming cost V 2 bases and J 7 bases; bases outside gene matches: 1. This CDR3 is built from 13 residues. The chain's CDR3 is CASSLAGGNEQFF. CDR3 coding DNA: TGTGCCAGCAGTTTAGCGGGGGGAAATGAGCAGTTCTTC.

The rearrangement uses TRBV7-7 and TRBJ2-7, with D unresolved. CDR1 and CDR2 (germline): SSHAT, FNYEAQ (reference sequence). V dropped 2 bases and J dropped 4 bases, with 9 bases sitting between them. This CDR3 is built from 13 residues. The CDR3 DNA reads TGTGCCAGCAGCTTACAGATCGGGTACGAGCAGTACTTC. The encoded protein is CASSLQIGYEQYF. The complete variable domain, with remaining parts taken from reference TRBV7-7 and TRBJ2-7, reads GAGVSQSPRYKVTKRGQDVTLRCDPISSHATLYWYQQALGQGPEFLTYFNYEAQPDKSGLPSDRFSAERPEGSISTLTIQRTEQRDSAMYRCASSLQIGYEQYFGPGTRLTVT.

The chain links TRBV11-3 to TRBJ1-5; D is unresolved. The germline gives CDR1 SGHNT, CDR2 YENEEA. Trimming removed 0 bases from V and 6 bases from J, with 12 bases in between. CDR3 length equals 15 residues. In nucleotides, the CDR3 is TGTGCCAGCAGCTTAGATCCCCGCTTTGGTCAGCCCCAGCATTTT. Its translation: CASSLDPRFGQPQHF.

CDR3: CASRSTGYEQFF. In DNA form, the CDR3 reads TGTGCCAGCAGATCGACAGGGTATGAGCAGTTCTTC. V and J are TRBV6-6 and TRBJ2-1; TRBD1 aligns across 7 bases. The CDR3 is made up of 12 amino acids. With 6 bases clipped from V and 8 bases from J, the junction kept 4 bases outside the gene matches. Germline CDR1 MNHNY, CDR2 SVGAGI (reference sequence).

In this sample, this clone turned up once. V usage is TRBV10-3 and J usage is TRBJ2-7; D uncertain. The CDR3 extends over 11 amino acids. Trimming cost V 2 bases and J 7 bases, with 6 bases left between them. Germline CDR1 and CDR2: ENHRY and SYGVKD. The CDR3 coding sequence is TGTGCCATCAGTGAGAAGTCAGAGCAGTACTTC. Its protein product is CAISEKSEQYF.

The table lists this clone with a few counts. J is TRBJ1-4 and V is TRBV7-2, with D maybe TRBD1 (6 bases). CDR1 is SGHTA, CDR2 FQGNSA, per germline. V shed 10 bases and J shed 2 bases, with 8 bases lying between them. This CDR3 has 12 amino acids. CDR3 bases: TGTGCCACGGGGGCTACTAATGAAAAACTGTTTTTT. It codes for CATGATNEKLFF.

CDR3 DNA: TGTGCCAGCAGCTTATCGGCAGGGAGAAGTTACGAGCAGTACTTC. It encodes CASSLSAGRSYEQYF. The V gene is TRBV7-8, the J gene TRBJ2-7; D tentatively fits TRBD1 or TRBD2 (5 bases each). Per the germline V gene, CDR1 is SGHVS and CDR2 is FQNEAQ. CDR3 size: 15 residues. The V end lost 2 bases, the J end lost 4 bases, and 15 bases lay between the germline ends.